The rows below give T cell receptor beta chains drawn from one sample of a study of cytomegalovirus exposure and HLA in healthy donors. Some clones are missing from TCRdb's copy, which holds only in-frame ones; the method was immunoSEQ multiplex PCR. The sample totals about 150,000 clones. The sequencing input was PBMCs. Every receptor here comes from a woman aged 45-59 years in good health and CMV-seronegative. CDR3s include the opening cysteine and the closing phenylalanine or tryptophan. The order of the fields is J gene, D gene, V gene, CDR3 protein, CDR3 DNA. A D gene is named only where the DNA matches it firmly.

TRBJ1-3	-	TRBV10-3	CAISEGGGNTIYF	TGTGCCATCAGCGAGGGAGGGGGAAACACCATATATTTT
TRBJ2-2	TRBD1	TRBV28	CASRLQGAGKAGELFF	TGTGCCAGCAGACTACAGGGGGCTGGTAAGGCCGGGGAGCTGTTTTTT
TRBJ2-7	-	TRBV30	CAWSVQSGVSEQYF	TGTGCCTGGAGTGTACAATCAGGGGTGAGTGAGCAGTACTTC
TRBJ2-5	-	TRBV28	CASSLGIATGAQYF	TGTGCCAGCAGTTTAGGGATAGCCACGGGGGCCCAGTACTTC
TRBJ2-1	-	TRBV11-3	CASSPNSGPSYNEQFF	TGTGCCAGCAGCCCAAACAGCGGGCCCTCCTACAATGAGCAGTTCTTC
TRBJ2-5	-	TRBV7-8	CASSLDNSQETQYF	TGTGCCAGCAGCTTAGATAACAGTCAAGAGACCCAGTACTTC
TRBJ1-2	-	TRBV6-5	CASSSRGGSYGYTF	TGTGCCAGCAGTTCGAGGGGGGGCAGCTATGGCTACACCTTC
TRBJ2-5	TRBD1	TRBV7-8	CASSLHGTEETQYF	TGTGCCAGCAGCTTACACGGGACAGAAGAGACCCAGTACTTC
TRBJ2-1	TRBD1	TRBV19	CASSAGQGVRDEQFF	TGTGCCAGTAGTGCGGGACAGGGGGTTCGGGATGAGCAGTTCTTC
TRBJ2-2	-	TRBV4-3	CASSQAITGRGTGELFF	TGCGCCAGCAGCCAAGCGATCACAGGGCGAGGCACCGGGGAGCTGTTTTTT
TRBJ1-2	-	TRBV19	CASNPVELGGYGYTF	TGTGCCAGTAACCCCGTAGAGCTGGGAGGCTATGGCTACACCTTC
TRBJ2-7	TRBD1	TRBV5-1	CASSAGGSSYEQYF	TGCGCCAGTTCGGCAGGGGGTTCGTCCTACGAGCAGTACTTC
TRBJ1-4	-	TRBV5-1	CASSPGLGGTDEKLFF	TGCGCCAGCAGCCCTGGACTCGGGGGAACTGATGAAAAACTGTTTTTT
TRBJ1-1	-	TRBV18	CASLIAGDEAFF	TGTGCCAGCCTTATCGCAGGGGATGAAGCTTTCTTT
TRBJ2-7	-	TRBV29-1	CSVGAGGPLGSYEQYF	TGCAGCGTTGGTGCAGGGGGGCCCTTGGGGTCCTACGAGCAGTACTTC
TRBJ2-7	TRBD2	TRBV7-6	CASSYGSGSGYEQYF	TGTGCCAGCAGCTACGGGAGCGGGAGTGGCTACGAGCAGTACTTC
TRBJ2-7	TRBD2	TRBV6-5	CASSLGGASGEQYF	TGTGCCAGCAGTCTCGGGGGGGCCTCGGGGGAGCAGTACTTC
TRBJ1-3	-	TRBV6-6	CASTVSAGNTIYF	TGTGCCAGCACTGTAAGCGCTGGAAACACCATATATTTT
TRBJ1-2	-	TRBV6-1	CASSGGGIQDYGYTF	TGTGCCAGCAGTGGGGGAGGGATTCAGGACTATGGCTACACCTTC
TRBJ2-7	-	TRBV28	CASLHVGADEQYF	TGTGCCAGCCTCCACGTGGGGGCCGACGAGCAGTACTTC
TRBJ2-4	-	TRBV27	CASSSGSGFIPIQYF	TGTGCCAGCAGTTCCGGCTCGGGGTTCATTCCCATTCAGTACTTC
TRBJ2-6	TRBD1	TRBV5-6	CASSYYLGQGSVLTF	TGTGCCAGCAGCTATTACCTGGGACAGGGGAGCGTCCTGACTTTC
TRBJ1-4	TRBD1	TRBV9	CASSVGQGNEKLFF	TGTGCCAGCAGCGTTGGACAGGGTAATGAAAAACTGTTTTTT
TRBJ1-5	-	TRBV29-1	CSVGAAGAQPQHF	TGCAGCGTTGGCGCCGCGGGGGCTCAGCCCCAGCATTTT
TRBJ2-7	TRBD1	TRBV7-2	CASSLGGQPYEQYF	TGTGCCAGCAGCTTAGGGGGACAGCCTTACGAGCAGTACTTC
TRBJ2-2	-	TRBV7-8	CASSINRVGPGELFF	TGTGCCAGCAGCATCAACAGGGTAGGACCCGGGGAGCTGTTTTTT
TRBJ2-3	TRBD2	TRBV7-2	CASSLGLAGGDTQYF	TGTGCCAGCAGCTTAGGACTAGCGGGAGGGGATACGCAGTATTTT
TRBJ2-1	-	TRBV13	CASSSGLNRNEQFF	TGTGCCAGCAGCTCGGGACTGAATAGAAATGAGCAGTTCTTC
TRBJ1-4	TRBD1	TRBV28	CASTTGQGREKLFF	TGTGCCAGCACCACGGGACAGGGGCGCGAAAAACTGTTTTTT
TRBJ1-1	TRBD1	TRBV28	CASSLEQGVTEAFF	TGTGCCAGCAGTTTGGAACAGGGGGTAACTGAAGCTTTCTTT
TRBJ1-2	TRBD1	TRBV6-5	CASSQGVNYGYTF	TGTGCCAGCAGTCAGGGGGTCAACTATGGCTACACCTTC
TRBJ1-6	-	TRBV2	CASRAGVDSPLHF	TGTGCCAGCAGGGCAGGGGTGGATTCACCCCTCCACTTT
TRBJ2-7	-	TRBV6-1	CASSAMQGRTYEQYF	TGTGCCAGCAGTGCTATGCAGGGGCGAACCTACGAGCAGTACTTC
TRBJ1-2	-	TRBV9	CASHSMTGLYGYTF	TGTGCCAGCCACTCCATGACAGGTCTCTATGGCTACACCTTC
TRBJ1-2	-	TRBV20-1	CSAPGGHTF	TGCAGTGCTCCCGGGGGACACACCTTC